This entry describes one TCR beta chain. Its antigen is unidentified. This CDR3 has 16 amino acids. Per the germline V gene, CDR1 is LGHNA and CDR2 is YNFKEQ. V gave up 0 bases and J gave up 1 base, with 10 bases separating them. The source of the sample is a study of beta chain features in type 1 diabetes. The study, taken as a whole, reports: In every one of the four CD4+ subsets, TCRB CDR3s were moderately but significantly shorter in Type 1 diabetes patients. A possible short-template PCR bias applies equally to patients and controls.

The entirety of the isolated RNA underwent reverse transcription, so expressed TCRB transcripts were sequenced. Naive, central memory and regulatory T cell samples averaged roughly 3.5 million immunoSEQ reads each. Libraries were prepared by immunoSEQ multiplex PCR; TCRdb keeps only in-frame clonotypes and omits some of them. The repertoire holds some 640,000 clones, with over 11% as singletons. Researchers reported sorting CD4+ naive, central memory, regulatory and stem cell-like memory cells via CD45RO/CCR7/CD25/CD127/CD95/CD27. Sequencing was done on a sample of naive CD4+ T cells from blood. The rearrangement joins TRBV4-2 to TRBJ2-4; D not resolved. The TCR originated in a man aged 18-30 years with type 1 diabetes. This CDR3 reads CASSQEGISAKNIQYF. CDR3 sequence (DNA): TGTGCCAGCAGCCAAGAAGGGATTTCGGCCAAAAACATTCAGTACTTC.